The rows below give T cell receptor beta chains drawn from one sample of a study of blood T cell repertoires in COVID-19. The repertoire was sequenced with immunoSEQ multiplex PCR; TCRdb's copy has only in-frame clones and lacks some. The sample yields over 100,000 clones, 75% to 85% seen once. Sample: peripheral blood. Receptor source: a man aged 60 to 69 with acute or convalescent COVID-19. Both conserved end residues are part of each CDR3. Each record gives: clone size, V gene, J gene, D gene, CDR3 protein, CDR3 DNA. The D gene is left open where the match is weak. Not all rows give a size; the values are once, few, many and, for expanded clones, a class.

few	TRBV5-1	TRBJ2-5	NA	CASSLGASQETQYF	TGCGCCAGCAGCTTGGGTGCTAGCCAAGAGACCCAGTACTTC
NA	TRBV27	TRBJ2-3	NA	CASSFQGTDTQYF	TGTGCCAGCAGTTTTCAGGGAACAGATACGCAGTATTTT
NA	TRBV29-1	TRBJ1-1	NA	CLTDRMNTEAFF	TGTCTCACTGACAGGATGAACACTGAAGCTTTCTTT
NA	TRBV18	TRBJ1-1	TRBD1	CASEKNDRVGAFF	TGTGCCAGCGAAAAAAACGACAGGGTCGGAGCTTTCTTT
NA	TRBV9	TRBJ2-3	TRBD2	CASSVYLGLAGAPDTQYF	TGTGCCAGCAGCGTCTACTTAGGACTAGCGGGAGCACCAGATACGCAGTATTTT
NA	TRBV10-1	TRBJ2-1	TRBD2	CASSSRLAGGPNEQFF	TGCGCCAGCAGTTCTAGACTAGCGGGAGGGCCAAATGAGCAGTTCTTC
NA	TRBV14	TRBJ2-2	NA	CASMQEIGELFF	TGTGCCAGCATGCAGGAAATCGGGGAGCTGTTTTTT
NA	TRBV7-3	TRBJ2-1	TRBD1	CASSRDRGREQFF	TGTGCCAGCAGCCGAGACAGGGGGCGTGAGCAGTTCTTC
few	TRBV6-5	TRBJ1-3	TRBD1	CASSPTGFGNTIYF	TGTGCCAGCAGCCCGACAGGGTTTGGAAACACCATATATTTT
NA	TRBV7-3	TRBJ1-5	NA	CASAVSTNQPQHF	TGTGCCAGCGCGGTCTCAACTAATCAGCCCCAGCATTTT
few	TRBV3-1/TRBV3-2	TRBJ1-2	TRBD1	CASSLRRQGENYGYTF	TGTGCCAGCAGCCTCAGGCGACAGGGGGAGAACTATGGCTACACCTTC
NA	TRBV7-8	TRBJ1-2	TRBD1	CASSPRTGPTIIYGYTF	TGTGCCAGCAGCCCGCGGACAGGGCCCACTATTATCTATGGCTACACCTTC
NA	TRBV3-1/TRBV3-2	TRBJ1-2	TRBD1	CASSPTGERGYTF	TGTGCCAGCAGCCCCACAGGGGAGAGGGGCTACACCTTC
once	TRBV7-9	TRBJ2-5	NA	CASSLSSLSETQYF	TGTGCCAGCAGCTTATCGTCACTTTCCGAGACCCAGTACTTC
NA	TRBV7-2	TRBJ1-6	NA	CASRTVGGSLHF	TGTGCCAGCAGAACAGTCGGGGGATCGCTCCACTTT
NA	TRBV5-1	TRBJ2-1	NA	CASSLAGGVDNEQFF	TGCGCCAGCAGCTTGGCTGGCGGGGTTGACAATGAGCAGTTCTTC
NA	TRBV20-1	TRBJ1-1	NA	CRGGVNTEAFF	TGCAGGGGGGGGGTGAACACTGAAGCTTTCTTT
few	TRBV13	TRBJ2-2	TRBD1	CASSSRDRSTGELFF	TGTGCCAGCAGCTCCCGGGACAGGAGCACCGGGGAGCTGTTTTTT
NA	TRBV5-1	TRBJ1-2	TRBD1	CASSLALTTGRRGYTF	TGCGCCAGCAGCTTGGCCCTTACGACAGGGAGACGTGGCTACACCTTC
NA	TRBV7-2	TRBJ2-1	TRBD1	CASSRGQDNEQFF	TGTGCCAGCAGCCGGGGACAGGACAATGAGCAGTTCTTC
NA	TRBV30	TRBJ1-2	NA	CAWIVSGGSGYGYTF	TGTGCCTGGATCGTAAGCGGGGGATCCGGCTATGGCTACACCTTC
NA	TRBV9	TRBJ2-7	NA	CASSVAPGQGYEQYF	TGTGCCAGCAGCGTAGCTCCTGGGCAGGGGTACGAGCAGTACTTC
once	TRBV19	TRBJ2-5	TRBD1	CASSPSTGEETQYF	TGTGCCAGTAGCCCAAGTACAGGGGAAGAGACCCAGTACTTC
NA	TRBV5-1	TRBJ2-7	TRBD1	CASSSLGTGSYEQYF	TGCGCCAGCAGCTCTCTCGGGACAGGCTCCTACGAGCAGTACTTC
NA	TRBV14	TRBJ1-1	NA	CASSSQGNTEAFF	TGTGCCAGCAGCTCACAGGGGAACACTGAAGCTTTCTTT
NA	TRBV5-4	TRBJ2-3	NA	CASSLAPGAQLDTQYF	TGTGCCAGCAGCTTGGCCCCGGGAGCACAATTGGATACGCAGTATTTT
NA	TRBV6-1	TRBJ1-5	TRBD1	CASSEPSTGNQPQHF	TGTGCCAGCAGTGAACCCTCGACAGGGAATCAGCCCCAGCATTTT
NA	TRBV20-1	TRBJ2-5	TRBD2	CSASFFSGVQETQYF	TGCAGTGCTAGTTTTTTTAGCGGGGTTCAAGAGACCCAGTACTTC
NA	TRBV7-9	TRBJ2-5	TRBD1	CASRRDSGETQYF	TGTGCCAGCAGGAGGGACAGTGGAGAGACCCAGTACTTC